Sequencing of this TCR beta chain was carried out in a study of cytomegalovirus exposure and HLA in healthy donors (dated by TCRdb to the late 2010s). Background on the whole study: According to an earlier analysis of a few hundred of the donors, some 180 million T cells yielded 117 million unique TCR beta sequences and 276 Gb of sequence data. The number of typed donors differed by locus: roughly 629-640 for A, B, C, DRB1 and DQB1; some 500 for DQA1; approximately 600 for DPA1; and around 470 for DPB1. In a later genetic analysis, genome-wide SNP genotypes for 398 of the 666 donors were used, and that subset was treated as a discovery cohort. Every discovery cohort repertoire had been produced on one sequencing platform. An early release covering 500 to 750 HLA-typed donors comprised 250 to 350 gigabases of sequencing data and 85 million or so unique TCR sequences. Alongside the repertoire data, information on donor age, sex, ethnicity and CMV serostatus was compiled. Among 398 genotyped donors of the cohort, an average of approximately 200,000 unique TCR beta nucleotide sequences was sequenced per donor, of which about 19% were non-productive. The study was designed to test whether signatures of past pathogen exposure could be identified by cataloging public T cell receptors. Both class I and class II loci were covered by HLA typing, at four-digit resolution. Of the approximately 400 genotyped donors, around 81% fell in the genetic ancestry cluster associated with self-reported Caucasian donors. To predict cytomegalovirus infection status, the study combined high-throughput TCR immunosequencing, statistical association of individual TCRs with disease status, and machine learning. An earlier analysis of approximately 630 of the donors applied high-throughput TCR beta sequencing to assess whether each TCR beta V gene segment acted as functional or pseudogenic. A later analysis re-examined previously published TCR beta repertoires from just over 650 donors and added high-resolution HLA genotyping to investigate patterns of TCR occurrence. Rather than drawing on any new phenotypic data, the later analysis identified candidate immune exposures from TCR beta sequences and the way those sequences occurred across donors. Because of strong linkage in the cohort, 5 or 6 DR-DQ haplotypes were treated as single units for association and clustering. The T cell repertoires of 550 to 850 subjects were profiled by immunosequencing and related to cytomegalovirus serostatus. A separate validation cohort of roughly 120 different subjects was used in addition to the roughly 670-subject first cohort. Results and caveats for the whole study, not just this receptor: A total of 150 or so TCR beta chains were listed by the study as associated with cytomegalovirus. The authors suggested that the approach could potentially be extended to other disease states and immunological phenotypes. Because some donors lacked HLA typing at each locus, the association tests relied only on the typed subset. CMV serostatus was the only immune exposure information available for the cohort. The presence/absence analyses assumed that sequencing depth was roughly uniform across donors, and that assumption may not be true. When HLA alleles, especially DR and DQ, strongly co-occurred, TCR associations were difficult to assign to individual alleles. Three of the identified cytomegalovirus-associated TCR beta chains were confirmed in vitro to be specific for cytomegalovirus antigens. In a later analysis, HLA-associated TCR beta chains were found to be more clonally expanded and to have lower generation probabilities than equally common non-associated chains. A later analysis found that TCR association rates varied across HLA loci, with DRB1 alleles showing the most associated TCRs and HLA-C alleles the fewest. Linkage disequilibrium might explain the correlated functional status among segregating V segments, but an unknown experimental factor could not be ruled out. Compared with the approximately 700-donor mean, donors in an Asian-associated ancestry cluster had fewer N-insertions in productive TCRs, according to a later genetic analysis. Because counts were too low, about 18 rarely observed V segments, including chromosome 9 orphons, were excluded from the earlier analysis of around 590 of the donors. A group of highly shared sequence variants was considered likely to be a technical artifact of the sequencing pipeline. A further reported finding was that TCR beta sequences accurately predicted the HLA-A and HLA-B alleles for most subjects in the first cohort. Only TCR beta chains were sequenced in this cohort, and the absence of alpha or paired-chain data limited detectable features. A later analysis reported that several top co-occurrence clusters appeared linked to parvovirus B19, influenza, CMV and Epstein-Barr virus. In a later genetic analysis, a missense DCLRE1C variant was associated with V-gene and J-gene trimming of TCR beta chains, and the association was replicated in an independent cohort. In a later analysis, some 18,000 TCR beta sequences were associated with specific HLA alleles at a false discovery rate of 0.05. While some public TCRs were present in many individuals, most TCR sequences turned up only very rarely across donors. Some IMGT-functional V segments, including TRBV6-2 and TRBV6-3, could not be told apart with the 87-base-pair reads, so those segments were excluded. Broadly in line with IMGT annotations, most TCR beta V segments showed up in productive rearrangements about 87% or about 30% of the time in an earlier analysis of roughly 590 of the donors. Cytomegalovirus status was reported to be diagnosed by the classifier with high specificity and sensitivity in both the original and validation cohorts. A later analysis found that most CMV-associated TCR beta chains appeared HLA-restricted, with HLA associations seemingly driven largely by CMV exposure.

Library preparation used the immunoSEQ multiplex PCR assay. A mixture of 60 forward primers for TCR Vbeta segments and 13 reverse primers for TCR Jbeta segments was used in the multiplex PCR. The CDR3 region of rearranged TCR beta genes was amplified from genomic DNA with a multiplex PCR assay. Amplified TCR beta libraries were sequenced as 87-base-pair reads on the Illumina HiSeq System. In the original analysis: A later analysis tallied 70 million to 100 million unique TCR beta chains across the 666 repertoires, and about 10 million of those chains were shared by two or more donors. Raw reads were error-corrected and collapsed into unique sequences with a nearest-neighbor algorithm that merged closely related sequences to remove PCR and sequencing errors. V, D and J gene segments were assigned by aligning CDR3 sequences to IMGT reference sequences. For a sequence to be retained, a match of at least six nucleotides to both a V gene segment and a J gene segment was required. A rearrangement counted as productive if the CDR3 had no stop codons and remained in frame with V and J, and every other rearrangement counted as non-productive. Following IMGT convention, CDR3 was defined as the stretch from the second conserved V-encoded cysteine to the conserved J-encoded phenylalanine. Sequences without an unambiguous match to a single V gene segment were excluded from the earlier analysis of about 600 of the donors. In an earlier analysis of some 590 of the donors, a V segment was called functional when productive rearrangements were above 56.7%, and segregating when the standard deviation between donors exceeded 5%. A statistical classification framework was built for diagnosing cytomegalovirus status from the catalog of TCR beta chain sequences. A later analysis assigned V and J genes by comparing TCR nucleotide sequences with IMGT/GENE-DB human TR gene sequences. Using the TCRdist pipeline, a later analysis assigned CDR3 sequences along with most-parsimonious VDJ recombination scenarios. In a later analysis, each TCR beta chain was defined by its CDR3 amino acid sequence together with its V-gene family, and reads without a unique V-gene family were excluded. As a way to deal with suspected cross-contamination and a sequencing artifact, a later analysis dropped 500 to 700 nucleotide sequences that were highly shared and had low generation probability. A later analysis calculated a clonal expansion index for each public chain from normalized within-repertoire ranks of inferred template counts. In a later analysis, generation probabilities were computed with a VDJ recombination model fitted to out-of-frame rearrangements, and the resulting probabilities were checked against IGoR. In a later analysis, TCR-TCR, TCR-HLA and TCR-CMV co-occurrence was scored with hypergeometric tests, and a repertoire-size bias correction was applied to TCR pairs. To estimate false discovery rates, a later analysis permuted the HLA or CMV assignments 20 times. In a later analysis, co-occurring TCRs were grouped using DBSCAN, and TCRdist sequence similarity was added for clustering within HLA-allele-positive subsets. For co-occurrence clustering, repertoires with fewer than 30,000 or more than 120,000 public chains were excluded, along with roughly 5 repertoires with anomalous nucleotide sharing. TCRdb re-hosts the immuneACCESS table, in-frame sequences only. Its copies lack some clones; in the studies checked, an unresolved V gene accounts for under half of them, and the cause for the rest is not known. V, J and clone size derive from that table, while D and trimming were established from the DNA sequence. The sample contains some 110,000 clones, around 80% of them found a single time. In total, the top ten clones hold approximately 5% of the sample.

In total, approximately 700 healthy bone marrow donors made up the cohort. At the time of sampling, every cohort member was nominally healthy, though immune exposures that went unrecorded were likely present. The donor was CMV seropositive and was included in the group of 290 or so seropositive cohort members. A peripheral blood sample was provided by each donor, and peripheral blood mononuclear cells were used for TCR beta sequencing. Genomic DNA extraction from the blood cell samples was performed with the Qiagen DNeasy Blood Extraction Kit. Regarding this clone: Its binding antigen is unknown. No base quality information exists; no much larger clone differs at one position.

In the germline V gene, CDR1 corresponds to ENHRY and CDR2 to SYGVKD. The germline V end is reduced by 3 bases and the J end by 3 bases; junction bases left unmatched: 6. From cysteine to phenylalanine, the CDR3 is 17 amino acids long. Of the read, only the CDR3 DNA is kept; its 51 bases are in frame from base 1. This sequence originates from a woman aged 18-30 years in good health and CMV-seropositive. Sequencing was performed on PBMCs. The chain is made from TRBV10-3 and TRBJ2-6; 9 junctional bases match TRBD1. The sequence in DNA is TGTGCCATCAGTGATCTACAGGGGGCGGATGGGGCCAACGTCCTGACTTTC. This is translated as CAISDLQGADGANVLTF.